Below are 30 T cell receptor beta chains sequenced from a single sample in a study of T cells in Graves' hyperthyroidism and ophthalmopathy. What was amplified from RNA transcripts were TCR beta CDR3 regions. The HTBI primer set was used in a first-round RT-PCR of the TCR CDR3. TCRdb re-analysed the multiplex PCR reads in MiXCR, keeping a single row per CDR3 protein. The data contain about 640,000 distinct CDR3 sequences, less than 25% of them singletons. Sequencing was done on a sample of blood. All receptors come from a man aged 25-45 years with Graves' ophthalmopathy.

The sample holds a few counts of this clonotype. The chain links TRBV5-1 to TRBJ2-1, with D tentatively TRBD1 or TRBD2 (5 bases each). The CDR3 runs to 17 residues. V lost 3 bases to trimming and J lost 1 base, with 17 bases between them. CDR1 SGHRS and CDR2 YFSETQ come from the germline V gene. In DNA, the CDR3 is TGCGCCAGCAGCTGGGACCCCTCTGAGGCTTCCTACAATGAGCAGTTCTTC. Its protein product is CASSWDPSEASYNEQFF. The full variable domain, with the rest looked up from reference TRBV5-1 and TRBJ2-1, is KAGVTQTPRYLIKTRGQQVTLSCSPISGHRSVSWYQQTPGQGLQFLFEYFSETQRNKGNFPGRFSGRQFSNSRSEMNVSTLELGDSALYLCASSWDPSEASYNEQFFGPGTRLTVL.

On this clonotype itself: A much larger clone sits a single nucleotide away, making a read error possible. The chain employs TRBV11-2 and TRBJ2-3; possibly TRBD2 for D (6 bases). This CDR3 spans 15 amino acids. Germline CDR1 SGHAT, CDR2 FQNNGV. CDR3 bases: TGTGCCAGCGCCAAATGGAGGGGCGGCACAGATACGCATTATTTT. It yields the protein CASAKWRGGTDTHYF.

The chain employs TRBV7-3 and TRBJ2-1; 8 positions match TRBD2. The CDR3 totals 15 residues. V gave up 6 bases and J gave up 1 base; unmatched junction bases: 5. Germline CDR1 reads SGHTA; CDR2 reads FQGTGA. This CDR3 is CASRPSGRSYNEQFF. The CDR3, as DNA: TGTGCCAGCAGGCCCAGCGGGAGATCCTACAATGAGCAGTTCTTC.

V gene TRBV20-1 combines with J gene TRBJ2-7; either TRBD1 or TRBD2 may supply D (5 bases each). Trimming removed 3 bases at V and 2 bases at J, with 14 bases between. The CDR3 is 14 amino acids. The V gene's germline CDR1 is DFQATT and CDR2 SNEGSKA (reference sequence). Here the CDR3 reads CSASRDRPPYEQYF. In DNA, the CDR3 is TGCAGTGCTAGCCGGGACCGACCTCCCTACGAGCAGTACTTC.

This clonotype was recorded many times. The chain couples TRBV2 to TRBJ2-7; 9 bases are shared with TRBD2. Germline V CDR1 and CDR2: SNHLY, FYNNEI. Trimming removed 6 bases from V and 2 bases from J; junction bases left unmatched: 8. The CDR3 totals 15 residues. Here the CDR3 DNA reads TGTGCCAGCAGGGATGGAGCGGGAGGTGCCTACGAGCAGTACTTC. Translated, it gives CASRDGAGGAYEQYF.

The chain recombines TRBV7-6 with TRBJ1-5; D is uncertain. Germline lookup yields CDR1 SGHVS and CDR2 FNYEAQ. V was shortened by 2 bases and J by 8 bases, with 10 bases between the two germline ends. This CDR3 is built from 13 residues. The CDR3 reads CASSLSPEKPQHF. CDR3 bases: TGTGCCAGCAGCTTATCTCCCGAAAAGCCCCAGCATTTT.

V is TRBV6-2 or TRBV6-3 and J is TRBJ1-1; D is unclear. Germline V gives CDR1 MNHEY, CDR2 SVGEGT. V was clipped by 6 bases and J by 3 bases, with 11 bases between them. This CDR3 contains 13 residues. The CDR3 DNA is TGTGCCAGCAGACACGCCGTTTACACTGAAGCTTTCTTT. Residues: CASRHAVYTEAFF.

This clonotype appeared once. The genes are TRBV29-1 and TRBJ2-7, with 10 bases fitting TRBD1. The CDR3 spans 14 residues. Germline V gene sequence: CDR1 SQVTM, CDR2 ANQGSEA. The J segment lost 6 bases and the V segment lost 6 bases, leaving 11 bases of the junction unmatched. The DNA for the CDR3 is TGCAGCGTCTTAAGTGGGACAGGGGAGGCCGAGCAGTACTTC. Encoded protein: CSVLSGTGEAEQYF.

CDR3: CASSVVAGAINEQFF. For the CDR3, the DNA is TGTGCCAGCAGCGTCGTAGCGGGAGCCATTAATGAGCAGTTCTTC. V is TRBV7-3 and J is TRBJ2-1; 9 nucleotides line up with TRBD2. Germline-derived CDR1 and CDR2 are SGHTA and FQGTGA. This CDR3 has 15 residues. J lost 7 bases, V lost 5 bases, and 9 bases had no gene match.

A few counts support this clonotype. V gene TRBV19 combines with J gene TRBJ2-1, with a tentative D call TRBD1 (5 bases). Germline V gene data show CDR1 as LNHDA and CDR2 as SQIVND (reference sequence). V lost 5 bases to trimming and J lost 3 bases, with 11 bases between them. The CDR3 totals 14 residues. CDR3 sequence (DNA): TGTGCCAGTAGTTCAAGGGGAAACTACAATGAGCAGTTCTTC. Amino acids: CASSSRGNYNEQFF.

This clonotype was seen only a few times. The chain uses TRBV7-2 and TRBJ2-7; 8 bases line up with TRBD2. Germline CDR1 is SGHTA and CDR2 is FQGNSA. The junction had 9 bases not matched to a gene; V was cut back by 4 bases and J by 7 bases. The CDR3 consists of 14 residues. The CDR3 region is CASSSTWGLEEQYF. The CDR3 nucleotides are TGTGCCAGCAGCTCTACCTGGGGACTAGAGGAGCAGTACTTC.

This clonotype was detected many times. V gene TRBV11-2 combines with J gene TRBJ2-7; D possibly corresponds to TRBD2 (5 bases). The CDR3 covers 15 residues. Trimming cost V 0 bases and J 1 base, with 10 bases left between them. The V gene's germline CDR1 is SGHAT and CDR2 FQNNGV. CDR3 in amino acids: CASSLEGSGSYEQYF. In DNA form, the CDR3 reads TGTGCCAGCAGCTTAGAGGGGAGTGGGTCCTACGAGCAGTACTTC.

There are a few counts of this clonotype. The genes are TRBV20-1 and TRBJ1-6, with 9 positions matching TRBD1. V shed 3 bases and J 13 bases; nucleotides not matched to a gene: 4. CDR3 size: 12 residues. The germline CDR1 and CDR2 sequences are DFQATT and SNEGSKA (reference sequence). The CDR3 loop is CSASGDRGPLHF. The CDR3 DNA reads TGCAGTGCTAGTGGCGACAGGGGGCCCCTCCACTTT.

This clonotype has just a few counts. The rearrangement uses TRBV10-3 and TRBJ2-7, with 9 bases identical to TRBD1. V lost 6 bases and J lost 6; bases outside the gene matches: 9. In germline, CDR1 is ENHRY, CDR2 SYGVKD. The CDR3 is 14 residues long. The CDR3 here is CAISVRDRDAEQYF. CDR3 in DNA: TGTGCCATCAGCGTCCGGGACAGGGATGCCGAGCAGTACTTC.

This clonotype was picked up one time. This sequence joins TRBV7-9 and TRBJ2-7; weak D call: TRBD2 (7 bases). There are 15 residues in the CDR3. Germline assignment: CDR1 SEHNR and CDR2 FQNEAQ (reference sequence). V lost 5 bases and J 2 bases, leaving 16 bases between the germline ends. CDR3 DNA sequence: TGTGCCAGCAGCCCTTCGGGGGGACAACCCTACGAGCAGTACTTC. Translated, it gives CASSPSGGQPYEQYF.

Ten or more counts support this clonotype. The chain carries TRBV28 and TRBJ1-5, with TRBD1 matching 7 bases. V was clipped by 7 bases and J by 3 bases; unmatched bases: 15. The CDR3 is made up of 17 amino acids. Germline CDR1 MDHEN, CDR2 SYDVKM. In nucleotides, the CDR3 is TGTGCCAGCAACACCCCTTTTAGAGGGACAGACAATCAGCCCCAGCATTTT. Its protein is CASNTPFRGTDNQPQHF. The entire variable domain, with the rest obtained from reference TRBV28 and TRBJ1-5, is as follows: DVKVTQSSRYLVKRTGEKVFLECVQDMDHENMFWYRQDPGLGLRLIYFSYDVKMKEKGDIPEGYSVSREKKERFSLILESASTNQTSMYLCASNTPFRGTDNQPQHFGDGTRLSIL.

This clonotype was counted many times. The rearrangement uses TRBV5-1 and TRBJ1-1; TRBD1 is a possible D gene (6 bases). The ends were cut back, 4 bases at V and 3 bases at J, with 10 bases in the middle. This CDR3 contains 13 residues. Germline CDR1 reads SGHRS; CDR2 reads YFSETQ. CDR3: CASSRRTDTEAFF. As DNA, the CDR3 is TGCGCCAGCAGCCGAAGGACAGACACTGAAGCTTTCTTT.

A word on this clonotype: This may arise from a read error, as a much more abundant clone is one base away. This chain links TRBV11-2 with TRBJ2-1; TRBD1 agrees at 7 bases. This CDR3 spans 13 amino acids. After removal of 5 bases from V and 9 bases from J, the junction contained 7 bases not matched to a gene. CDR1 is SGHAT, CDR2 FQNNGV, per germline. CDR3 coding DNA: TGTGCCAGCAGCCAAGGGGGCGCGGGTGAGCAGTTCTTC. Its protein product is CASSQGGAGEQFF.

This clonotype occurred a few times. V usage is TRBV30 and J usage is TRBJ1-6, with D tentatively TRBD1 (5 bases). CDR3 length: 14 amino acids. From germline, CDR1 is GTSNPN and CDR2 SVGIG (reference sequence). V was trimmed by 8 bases and J by 6 bases, leaving 17 bases between them. The CDR3 spells CALMLGGGNSPLHF. The CDR3 DNA follows: TGTGCCCTAATGCTCGGGGGGGGTAATTCACCCCTCCACTTT.

Turning to this clonotype: This may be a read error: a much more frequent sequence differs by one nucleotide. The chain uses TRBV12-3 or TRBV12-4 and TRBJ2-5; the D gene is possibly TRBD1 (5 bases). V lost 10 bases, J lost 7 bases, and 19 bases lay in between. This CDR3 contains 13 residues. Written as DNA, the CDR3 is TGTGCCACCCGCAGGGATTCTAGAGGGACCCAGTACTTC. Encoded protein: CATRRDSRGTQYF.

The rearrangement joins TRBV7-2 to TRBJ2-1, with 12 bases that match TRBD2. This CDR3 contains 15 residues. The trim removed 4 bases at V and 6 bases at J, leaving 4 bases unmatched. The V gene's germline CDR1 is SGHTA and CDR2 FQGNSA. CDR3 in amino acids: CASSSGLAGINEQFF. The CDR3 DNA reads TGTGCCAGCAGCTCCGGACTAGCGGGAATCAATGAGCAGTTCTTC.

J is TRBJ2-2 and V is TRBV20-1; 7 positions agree with TRBD1. The germline gives CDR1 DFQATT, CDR2 SNEGSKA (reference sequence). V shed 4 bases, J shed 1 base, and the junction held 9 bases outside the gene matches. This CDR3 has 16 amino acids. CDR3 sequence (DNA): TGCAGTGCTACCAAAAAGGGGGCAATGAACACCGGGGAGCTGTTTTTT. It codes for CSATKKGAMNTGELFF.

The V gene is TRBV12-5, the J gene TRBJ2-3; 10 positions agree with TRBD2. There are 16 residues in the CDR3. Germline V lookup: CDR1 LGHNT, CDR2 FRNRAP. The trim removed 7 bases at V and 2 bases at J, leaving 9 bases unmatched. The CDR3 reads CASDRAGGRFTDTQYF. In DNA form, the CDR3 reads TGTGCTAGTGACCGAGCGGGAGGGAGGTTCACAGATACGCAGTATTTT.

In its sample, this clonotype was seen many times. This sequence joins TRBV5-1 and TRBJ2-6, with D possibly TRBD1 on 6 matching bases. CDR3 length: 18 residues. Per germline, CDR1 SGHRS and CDR2 YFSETQ. Trimming took off 0 bases at V and 0 bases at J, with 13 bases between the two ends. The CDR3 bases are TGCGCCAGCAGCTTGGGGCCTGGACAGAACTCTGGGGCCAACGTCCTGACTTTC. This gives the protein CASSLGPGQNSGANVLTF.

This clonotype was counted many times. The J gene is TRBJ1-5, the V gene TRBV12-3 or TRBV12-4; D is ambiguous. The CDR3 extends over 13 amino acids. The V and J ends lost 3 bases and 6 bases respectively, with 9 bases between them. The CDR3 region is CASSFGGIQPQHF. CDR3 nucleotides: TGTGCCAGCAGTTTCGGAGGGATTCAGCCCCAGCATTTT.

This chain uses TRBV28 with TRBJ2-7; 10 nucleotides match TRBD2. CDR1 and CDR2 (germline): MDHEN, SYDVKM. This CDR3 has 14 amino acids. Trimming took 6 bases from V and 3 from J; bases not matched to a gene: 5. The DNA of the CDR3 is TGTGCCAGCAGGGATGGGACTAGCGTCTACGAGCAGTACTTC. It is translated as CASRDGTSVYEQYF. The full variable domain, in which reference TRBV28 and TRBJ2-7 provide the parts outside the CDR3, is DVKVTQSSRYLVKRTGEKVFLECVQDMDHENMFWYRQDPGLGLRLIYFSYDVKMKEKGDIPEGYSVSREKKERFSLILESASTNQTSMYLCASRDGTSVYEQYFGPGTRLTVT.

This clonotype showed up many times. This chain links TRBV11-2 with TRBJ2-7; D is possibly TRBD2 (5 bases). The germline CDR1 and CDR2 sequences are SGHAT and FQNNGV. The CDR3 has 14 amino acids. Trimming removed 1 base at V and 5 bases at J, with 12 bases between. The CDR3 nucleotides read TGTGCCAGCAGCTTAGGTACTAGTTTGGACGAGCAGTACTTC. Protein sequence: CASSLGTSLDEQYF.

At least ten counts were recorded for this clonotype. The chain links TRBV28 to TRBJ2-3, with TRBD2 matching 8 bases. Germline values: CDR1 MDHEN, CDR2 SYDVKM. The CDR3 covers 15 residues. J was trimmed by 5 bases and V by 4 bases; bases with no gene match: 8. The chain's CDR3 is CASSWTSNRGDTQYF. In nucleotides, the CDR3 is TGTGCCAGCAGTTGGACTAGCAACCGTGGAGATACGCAGTATTTT.

The chain carries TRBV7-2 and TRBJ2-2, with a weak D call TRBD2 (5 bases). Germline assignment: CDR1 SGHTA and CDR2 FQGNSA. CDR3 length: 17 amino acids. Trimming removed 5 bases at V and 1 base at J, with 17 bases between. The CDR3 DNA is TGTGCCAGCAGCCACCGTGACCCGGGATGGAACACCGGGGAGCTGTTTTTT. Translation: CASSHRDPGWNTGELFF. Using reference TRBV7-2 and TRBJ2-2 for the parts outside the CDR3, the full variable domain is GAGVSQSPSNKVTEKGKDVELRCDPISGHTALYWYRQSLGQGLEFLIYFQGNSAPDKSGLPSDRFSAERTGGSVSTLTIQRTQQEDSAVYLCASSHRDPGWNTGELFFGEGSRLTVL.

There are many counts of this clonotype. V is TRBV11-2 and J is TRBJ2-1, with unresolved D. Trimming shortened V by 3 bases and J by 6 bases, and 3 bases separated the two germline ends. Germline CDR1 SGHAT, CDR2 FQNNGV. The CDR3 extends over 11 amino acids. Here the CDR3 DNA reads TGTGCCAGCAGCTTGTTCAATGAGCAGTTCTTC. Encoded protein: CASSLFNEQFF.